This paragraph covers one T cell receptor (beta chain) sequence. Its binding antigen is unknown. No quality values exist for individual bases; no much larger clone is one base distant. These data come from a study of blood T cell repertoires in COVID-19 (dated by TCRdb to about 2020). With regard to the full study: Collaborator samples came from the United States, Italy and Spain and covered acute and convalescent phases of COVID-19. The prospective study material was composed of cDNA or gDNA derived from T cells, B-cell-depleted T cells, or PBMCs. Subjects who had been exposed to COVID-19, were actively infected with it, or had recovered from it provided the deeply sampled blood TCRbeta repertoires that made up the dataset. The repertoires were made available in a free public database intended to serve as a resource for research on the immune response to SARS-CoV-2. Samples came from the ongoing ImmuneRACE study (first 160 participants) plus 1,254 subjects from 6 global collaborators. Nearly every sample came with metadata listing a de-identified subject ID, COVID-19 status, age in years and sex. Where available, HLA class I and class II types were taken from metadata supplied by the sample provider and were not determined by assay-based typing. What the study reported, not specific to this receptor: How much clinical and demographic metadata was included differed by source and by participant, and the metadata was provided uncurated.

The collaborating institutions used their own protocols to collect whole blood in K2EDTA tubes. Collaborator samples were shipped for TCRbeta analysis as frozen whole blood, isolated PBMCs, or DNA extracted from either sample type. TCRbeta CDR3 regions were amplified from genomic DNA using the immunoSEQ Assay, a bias-controlled multiplex PCR. On the study's bioinformatics: The number of nucleated cells in each sample was estimated from the amplification of reference gene primers within the assay. To quantify the absolute abundance of each unique TCRbeta CDR3 rearrangement, sequence reads were collapsed and filtered. Productive Simpson clonality was computed per sample as the square root of Simpson's diversity index over productive rearrangements. TCRdb holds this immuneACCESS table with in-frame rearrangements only. Some clones are missing; in checked studies, unresolved V genes explain under half, and the rest has no known cause. The V and J calls and clone size are taken from that table; D and trimming were inferred from the DNA. This sample gives tens of thousands of clones in total; approximately 90% of them show up just once. Around 9.9% of the sample goes to the ten largest clones.

This clonotype was sampled from an older man with active or convalescent COVID-19. Sequencing was done on a sample of peripheral blood.

The CDR3 has the sequence CASSYSITWTNEKLFF. DNA sequence: TGTGCCAGCAGTTACTCCATAACATGGACTAATGAAAAACTGTTTTTT. This chain is built from TRBV6-5 and TRBJ1-4, with the D gene not clear enough to name. V and J are truncated by 0 bases and 2 bases respectively, leaving an intervening sequence of 10 bases. Its CDR3 holds 16 amino acids, cysteine through phenylalanine. Only CDR3 DNA is held: 48 bases, read in frame from base 1. For CDR1 and CDR2, the germline V gene lists MNHEY and SVGAGI.